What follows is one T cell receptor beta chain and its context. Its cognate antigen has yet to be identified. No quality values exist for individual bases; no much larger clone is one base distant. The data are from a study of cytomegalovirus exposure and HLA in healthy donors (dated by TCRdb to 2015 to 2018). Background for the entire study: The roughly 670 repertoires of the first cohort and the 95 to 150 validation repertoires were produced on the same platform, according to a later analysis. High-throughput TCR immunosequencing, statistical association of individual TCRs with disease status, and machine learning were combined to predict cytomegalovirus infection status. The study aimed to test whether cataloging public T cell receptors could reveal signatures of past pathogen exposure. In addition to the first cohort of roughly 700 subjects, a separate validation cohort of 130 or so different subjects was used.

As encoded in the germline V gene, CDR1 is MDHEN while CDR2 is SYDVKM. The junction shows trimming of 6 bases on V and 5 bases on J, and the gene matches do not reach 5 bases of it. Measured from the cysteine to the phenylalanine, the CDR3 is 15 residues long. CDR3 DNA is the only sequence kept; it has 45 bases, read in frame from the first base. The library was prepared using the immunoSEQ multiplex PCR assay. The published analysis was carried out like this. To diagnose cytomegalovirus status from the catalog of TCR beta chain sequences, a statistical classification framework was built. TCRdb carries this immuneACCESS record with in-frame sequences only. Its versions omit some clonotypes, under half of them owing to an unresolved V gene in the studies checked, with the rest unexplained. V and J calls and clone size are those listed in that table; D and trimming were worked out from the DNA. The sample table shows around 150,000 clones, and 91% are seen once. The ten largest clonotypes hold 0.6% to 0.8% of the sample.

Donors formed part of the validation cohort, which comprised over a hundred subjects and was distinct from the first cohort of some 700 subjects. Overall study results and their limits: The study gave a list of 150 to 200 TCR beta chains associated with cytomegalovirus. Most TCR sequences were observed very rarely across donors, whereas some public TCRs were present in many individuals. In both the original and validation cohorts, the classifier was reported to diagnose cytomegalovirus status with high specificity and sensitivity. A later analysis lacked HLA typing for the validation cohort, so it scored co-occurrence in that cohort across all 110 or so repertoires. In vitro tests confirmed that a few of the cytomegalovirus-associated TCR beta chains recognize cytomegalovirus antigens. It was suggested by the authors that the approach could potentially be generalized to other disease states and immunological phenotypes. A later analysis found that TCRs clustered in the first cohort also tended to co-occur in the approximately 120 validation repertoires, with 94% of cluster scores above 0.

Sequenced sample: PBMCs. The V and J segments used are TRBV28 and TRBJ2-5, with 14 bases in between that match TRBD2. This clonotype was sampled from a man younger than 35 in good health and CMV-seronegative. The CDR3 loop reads CASSLGLAGAETQYF. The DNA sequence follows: TGTGCCAGCAGCCTGGGACTAGCGGGAGCGGAGACCCAGTACTTC.